This paragraph reports one T cell receptor beta chain. Its specificity is not known. Profiled with immunoSEQ multiplex PCR; TCRdb holds only in-frame clones, not every one. Of about 370,000 clones listed, roughly 90% are singletons. The data belong to a study of Ad26.COV2.S vaccination and SARS-CoV-2 variants. Study information: Donor had been placed in the Ad26.COV2.S arm of the COV1001 trial. Doses of Ad26.COV2.S were injected into muscle once or twice, 56 days apart. Study-wide points: Using TCR breadth and depth analyses may have led to underestimated total T cell responses.

The treatment is: roughly 19 received Ad26.COV2.S at low or high dose, single or two shots; several received placebo; per-sample allocation not given. The samples were gathered on day 63 after the first injection of vaccine or placebo. At a Boston site, the person donating was an adult of 18-55 years. The CDR3 spans 14 residues. The germline V gene encodes CDR1 SGHAT and CDR2 FQNNGV. Deletions cut 1 base from V and 4 bases from J, with 11 bases between. V and J are TRBV11-2 and TRBJ2-7; D gene ambiguous. The sample consisted of peripheral blood, taken in a trial of Ad26.COV2.S vaccine versus placebo. This TCR derives from a person aged 18-65 years who received the Ad26.COV2.S COVID-19 vaccine or a placebo. CDR3 protein: CASSLGYGDYEQYF. Here the CDR3 DNA reads TGTGCCAGCAGCTTAGGGTACGGTGATTACGAGCAGTACTTC.